This T cell receptor (beta chain) is from a study of molecular identifiers for immune sequencing clone quantification. Methods described previously, with TCR primers listed, were used for bulk TCR libraries. TCRdb re-called the PCR reads with MiXCR, one entry per CDR3 protein. The data contain some 100,000 distinct CDR3 sequences, around 20% of them singletons. The germline gives CDR1 SGHVS, CDR2 FNYEAQ. The CDR3 is 13 residues long. Findings and caveats of the study: It was shown that clones above 20 RNA copies held over 97% of effector molecules, but under 1% in naive cells. Barcode-sharing identical TCR molecules could underestimate highly expanded clone sizes.

As regards this clonotype: The antigen is undetermined. Compared with germline, one end of the junction differs, possibly owing to a read error.

Sequencing input: naive CD8+ T cells from blood, with Jurkat cell RNA spiked in. Indicated subset: FACS-sorted CD8+CD4-CCR7+CD45RA+ naive T cells. The TCR originated in a human donor in good health. Some libraries in this study had Jurkat cell RNA spiked in. This chain links TRBV7-6 with TRBJ2-7, with unresolved D. The DNA of the CDR3 is TGTGCCAGCAGTCTCGGCAGGTCCTACGAGCAGTGCTTC. Residues: CASSLGRSYEQCF.